This entry lists 31 T cell receptor beta chains sequenced from one sample in a study of cytomegalovirus exposure and HLA in healthy donors. Assay used: immunoSEQ multiplex PCR; TCRdb lists only in-frame clones, some missing. The table records roughly 190,000 clones, about 89% of them present only once. Specimen: PBMCs. The source is a young man in good health and CMV-seropositive.

In its sample, this clone was seen a few times. V usage is TRBV9 and J usage is TRBJ2-7; D unclear. Trimming took 3 bases from V and 0 from J, leaving 10 bases between them. This CDR3 comprises 14 residues. The germline CDR1 and CDR2 sequences are SGDLS and YYNGEE. Written as DNA, the CDR3 is TGTGCCAGCAGCGCAAATACAGTCTCCTACGAGCAGTACTTC. Its protein product is CASSANTVSYEQYF.

The V gene is TRBV19, the J gene TRBJ2-7, with 10 bases identical to TRBD1. CDR3 length equals 16 residues. With V trimmed by 5 bases and J by 0 bases, 7 bases remained unmatched. In germline, CDR1 is LNHDA, CDR2 SQIVND (reference sequence). The CDR3: CASSWRWTGGSYEQYF. The CDR3 DNA is TGTGCCAGTAGTTGGCGGTGGACAGGGGGCTCCTACGAGCAGTACTTC.

CDR3: CASSLSGSLDGYTF. For the CDR3, the DNA is TGTGCCAGCAGTTTATCCGGGTCCCTGGATGGCTACACCTTC. The chain couples TRBV27 to TRBJ1-2, with D uncertain. In germline, CDR1 is MNHEY, CDR2 SMNVEV (reference sequence). The V end was cut by 0 bases, the J end by 6 bases, with 11 bases between. The CDR3 has 14 residues.

This clone was seen just once. The chain has TRBV7-3 and TRBJ2-5; 10 nucleotides agree with TRBD2. This CDR3 spans 17 amino acids. The J segment lost 2 bases and the V segment lost 5 bases, leaving 11 bases of the junction unmatched. The germline CDR1 and CDR2 sequences are SGHTA and FQGTGA. The CDR3 sequence is CASSAQPLAGVQETQYF. The CDR3 coding sequence is TGTGCCAGCAGCGCCCAACCGCTAGCGGGAGTTCAAGAGACCCAGTACTTC.

The chain recombines TRBV6-1 with TRBJ1-2; D gene unclear. Trimming removed 11 bases from V and 8 bases from J, with 9 bases in between. Germline V lookup: CDR1 MNHNS, CDR2 SASEGT. The CDR3 totals 9 residues. This chain's CDR3 is CAPKEGYTF. The CDR3 DNA reads TGTGCCCCTAAGGAAGGCTACACCTTC.

The chain couples TRBV5-5 to TRBJ2-3, with a weak D call TRBD2 (5 bases). V was cut by 0 bases and J by 0 bases, with 14 bases left in between. CDR1 and CDR2 from the germline V gene are SGHKS and YYEKEE (reference sequence). CDR3 length: 17 residues. The CDR3 DNA reads as TGTGCCAGCAGCTTGGGCGCGTACGGGATTAGCACAGATACGCAGTATTTT. Residues: CASSLGAYGISTDTQYF.

The chain uses TRBV11-2 and TRBJ2-7; D is perhaps TRBD2 (5 bases). This CDR3 region has 15 residues. Trimming took off 1 base at V and 3 bases at J, with 13 bases between the two ends. The germline gives CDR1 SGHAT, CDR2 FQNNGV. CDR3 region: CASSLVTASNYEQYF. CDR3 nucleotides: TGTGCCAGCAGCTTAGTAACGGCTAGCAACTACGAGCAGTACTTC.

The chain recombines TRBV4-3 with TRBJ1-5, with D possibly being TRBD1 (5 bases). V was trimmed by 2 bases and J by 3 bases, leaving 11 bases between them. The CDR3 loop spans 15 amino acids. Germline-derived CDR1 and CDR2 are LGHNA and YSLEER. The CDR3 region has the DNA TGCGCCAGCAGCCAAACCACAGGTTCCAATCAGCCCCAGCATTTT. As protein: CASSQTTGSNQPQHF.

This clone came up a few times. The chain uses TRBV28 and TRBJ2-7, with 11 nucleotides matching TRBD1. Germline CDR1 and CDR2: MDHEN and SYDVKM. The J segment lost 3 bases and the V segment lost 2 bases, leaving 3 bases of the junction unmatched. The CDR3 spans 15 residues. The CDR3 DNA is TGTGCCAGCAGTTTAGGACAGGGGGCGGGCTACGAGCAGTACTTC. It specifies CASSLGQGAGYEQYF.

The chain is built from TRBV5-1 and TRBJ1-3; maybe TRBD1 (6 bases). Trimming left V 4 bases short and J 4 bases short, with 15 bases between. This CDR3 contains 15 residues. Germline CDR1 and CDR2: SGHRS and YFSETQ. CDR3 protein: CASSGATGQGNTIYF. The CDR3 bases are TGCGCCAGCAGCGGAGCGACAGGTCAAGGAAACACCATATATTTT.

The V gene is TRBV29-1, the J gene TRBJ2-1; the match to TRBD2 covers 15 bases. J was trimmed by 9 bases and V by 6 bases; bases with no gene match: 3. This CDR3 comprises 13 residues. Germline V gene sequence: CDR1 SQVTM, CDR2 ANQGSEA. The CDR3 bases are TGCAGCGTGGGACTAGCGGGAGGTGGTGAGCAGTTCTTC. As protein: CSVGLAGGGEQFF.

The chain is built from TRBV2 and TRBJ2-7, with TRBD2 matching 8 bases. The CDR3 covers 15 residues. Losses at the gene ends were 6 bases for V and 2 bases for J; bases not matched to a gene: 9. Germline V gene data show CDR1 as SNHLY and CDR2 as FYNNEI. The CDR3 DNA reads TGTGCCAGCAGGGCCTCCGGGGGGGAAACCTACGAGCAGTACTTC. It codes for CASRASGGETYEQYF.

This clone was counted a few times. The rearrangement uses TRBV19 and TRBJ1-5; 7 nucleotides align to TRBD1. The trim removed 7 bases at V and 3 bases at J, leaving 3 bases unmatched. This CDR3 contains 13 residues. From germline, CDR1 is LNHDA and CDR2 SQIVND (reference sequence). CDR3 sequence: CASTGTANQPQHF. The CDR3 DNA reads as TGTGCCAGTACAGGGACAGCCAATCAGCCCCAGCATTTT.

CDR3 loop: CASVNGASSGNTIYF. DNA for the CDR3: TGTGCCAGCGTTAATGGGGCGAGCTCTGGAAACACCATATATTTT. V is TRBV6-6 and J is TRBJ1-3, with D possibly matching TRBD1 (5 bases). The CDR3 sequence is 15 residues long. Germline V CDR1 and CDR2: MNHNY, SVGAGI (reference sequence). Trimming pared 8 bases from V and 0 bases from J, leaving 14 bases between.

The rearrangement links TRBV28 to TRBJ1-2, with unresolved D. The V end lost 7 bases, the J end lost 8 bases, and 14 bases lay between the germline ends. This CDR3 spans 12 amino acids. CDR1 and CDR2 (germline): MDHEN, SYDVKM. CDR3 in DNA: TGTGCCAGCACTCCGGCCGTCGAGGGCTACACCTTC. Residues: CASTPAVEGYTF.

CDR3: CAWGDGNTGELFF. CDR3 in DNA: TGTGCCTGGGGCGACGGTAACACCGGGGAGCTGTTTTTT. This chain uses TRBV30 with TRBJ2-2, with D hard to call. V lost 5 bases and J lost 2, with 9 bases in between. CDR3 length: 13 residues. Germline V gene data show CDR1 as GTSNPN and CDR2 as SVGIG (reference sequence).

This chain connects TRBV18 to TRBJ1-2; D perhaps matches TRBD1 (6 bases). CDR3 length: 14 amino acids. Germline V gives CDR1 KGHSH, CDR2 LQKENI. V gave up 3 bases and J gave up 12 bases, with 20 bases separating them. In DNA form, the CDR3 reads TGTGCCAGCTCACCGGCAGGGGCGGTGGTTTCAAACACCTTC. Its protein is CASSPAGAVVSNTF.

This chain connects TRBV5-6 to TRBJ1-4; perhaps TRBD1 as D (5 bases). The CDR3 length is 13 residues. In germline, CDR1 is SGHDT, CDR2 YYEEEE. The V end lost 3 bases, the J end lost 8 bases, and 11 bases lay between the germline ends. CDR3 nucleotide sequence: TGTGCCAGCAGCTCGAGGGAGGGGGAAAAACTGTTTTTT. It codes for CASSSREGEKLFF.

The rearrangement joins TRBV6-1 to TRBJ1-4; tentatively, D is TRBD1 (5 bases). The ends were cut back, 7 bases at V and 10 bases at J, with 22 bases in the middle. Germline V CDR1 and CDR2: MNHNS, SASEGT. CDR3 length equals 15 residues. The CDR3 DNA reads as TGTGCCAGCATTACCTCCGGGCCTCGGGGCGGAAAACTGTTTTTT. Amino acids: CASITSGPRGGKLFF.

In this sample, this clone turned up a few times. The CDR3 DNA follows: TGTGCCAGCAGTGACGGGACTAACACCGGGGAGCTGTTTTTT. Protein: CASSDGTNTGELFF. The rearrangement joins TRBV6-4 to TRBJ2-2, with a tentative D call TRBD2 (6 bases). CDR1 MRHNA and CDR2 SNTAGT come from the germline V gene. The CDR3 consists of 14 residues. V lost 2 bases and J lost 2, with 6 bases in between.

The chain joins TRBV15 to TRBJ1-3; D gene unclear. V lost 1 base and J 4 bases, leaving 2 bases between the germline ends. Germline values: CDR1 LNHNV, CDR2 YYDKDF (reference sequence). The CDR3 loop spans 12 amino acids. The CDR3 DNA sequence: TGTGCCACCAGCAGAGGAGGAAACACCATATATTTT. This codes for CATSRGGNTIYF.

The chain links TRBV5-4 to TRBJ2-3; D is perhaps TRBD2 (5 bases). The CDR3 extends over 14 amino acids. Germline V gene lookup returns CDR1 SGHNT and CDR2 YYREEE (reference sequence). Trimming took 4 bases from V and 1 from J, leaving 10 bases between them. Here the CDR3 reads CASSIGLGTDTQYF. The CDR3 DNA is TGTGCCAGCAGCATAGGACTTGGCACAGATACGCAGTATTTT.

This clone was observed a handful of times. The J gene is TRBJ2-3, the V gene TRBV7-8, with a tentative D call TRBD2 (5 bases). The CDR3 spans 15 residues. CDR1 and CDR2 (germline): SGHVS, FQNEAQ. The V gene lost 6 bases and the J gene lost 6 bases, with 19 bases spanning the gap. The CDR3 DNA sequence: TGTGCCAGCAGGATTGGAGCGGACCCTCGGGATACGCAGTATTTT. It translates to CASRIGADPRDTQYF.

V gene TRBV27 combines with J gene TRBJ2-5; D is perhaps TRBD1 (5 bases). V was pared by 2 bases and J by 6 bases, with 13 bases between. The germline V gene encodes CDR1 MNHEY and CDR2 SMNVEV (reference sequence). The CDR3 loop spans 14 amino acids. The CDR3 DNA is TGTGCCAGCAGTTTAAACAGGTCCGGGCAGACCCAGTACTTC. Protein: CASSLNRSGQTQYF.

The rearrangement joins TRBV18 to TRBJ1-2, with D perhaps matching TRBD1 (6 bases). This CDR3 contains 13 residues. Trimming pared 6 bases from V and 5 bases from J, leaving 13 bases between. The V gene's germline CDR1 is KGHSH and CDR2 LQKENI. The CDR3 DNA is TGTGCCAGCTCCCCCGGGGGGCCATATGGCTACACCTTC. Amino acid sequence: CASSPGGPYGYTF.

The CDR3 nucleotides are TGTGCCAGCAGCTTAGCCGGCCGGGGTGGAACTGAAGCTTTCTTT. Amino acids: CASSLAGRGGTEAFF. The chain combines TRBV11-2 with TRBJ1-1; D unclear. Germline assignment: CDR1 SGHAT and CDR2 FQNNGV. Deletions cut 1 base from V and 5 bases from J, with 14 bases between. The CDR3 loop spans 15 amino acids.

This clone was recorded a few times. The V and J genes are TRBV6-1 and TRBJ2-7; tentative D call: TRBD2 (7 bases). Germline CDR1 reads MNHNS; CDR2 reads SASEGT. Trimming took off 2 bases at V and 2 bases at J, with 16 bases between the two ends. CDR3 length equals 16 residues. CDR3 coding DNA: TGTGCCAGCAGTGAAACGGGGGCGGGGGACCCCTACGAGCAGTACTTC. Protein product: CASSETGAGDPYEQYF.

J is TRBJ1-1 and V is TRBV5-6; the D gene is possibly TRBD1 (6 bases). CDR1 is SGHDT and CDR2 is YYEEEE in the germline V gene. CDR3 size: 13 residues. Trimming took off 4 bases at V and 3 bases at J, with 10 bases between the two ends. CDR3 DNA sequence: TGTGCCAGCAGCCCGGGGACATACACTGAAGCTTTCTTT. Translation: CASSPGTYTEAFF.

The J gene is TRBJ2-7, the V gene TRBV6-1; D is undetermined. CDR1 is MNHNS and CDR2 is SASEGT in the germline V gene. The CDR3 contains 13 residues. V shed 7 bases and J shed 2 bases, with 12 bases lying between them. CDR3 nucleotides: TGTGCCAGCACCGTGAGGCGAGCCTACGAGCAGTACTTC. It codes for CASTVRRAYEQYF.

Points on this clone: At one end the junction does not follow the germline gene, possibly because of a read error. V and J are TRBV7-2 and TRBJ2-1; 10 bases fit TRBD1. The germline CDR1 and CDR2 sequences are SGHTA and FQGNSA. There are 15 residues in the CDR3. CDR3 residues: CASSQGQGPYTEQFF. The CDR3 DNA follows: TGTGCCAGCAGCCAGGGACAGGGGCCGTACACTGAGCAGTTCTTC.

V usage is TRBV13 and J usage is TRBJ2-7, with 9 bases fitting TRBD1. Looked up from germline, CDR1 is PRHDT and CDR2 is FYEKMQ (reference sequence). The CDR3 spans 15 residues. The junction had 3 bases not matched to a gene; V was cut back by 0 bases and J by 3 bases. The CDR3 region has the DNA TGTGCCAGCAGCTTAGGGATGGACAGGGGCTACGAGCAGTACTTC. Its translation: CASSLGMDRGYEQYF.